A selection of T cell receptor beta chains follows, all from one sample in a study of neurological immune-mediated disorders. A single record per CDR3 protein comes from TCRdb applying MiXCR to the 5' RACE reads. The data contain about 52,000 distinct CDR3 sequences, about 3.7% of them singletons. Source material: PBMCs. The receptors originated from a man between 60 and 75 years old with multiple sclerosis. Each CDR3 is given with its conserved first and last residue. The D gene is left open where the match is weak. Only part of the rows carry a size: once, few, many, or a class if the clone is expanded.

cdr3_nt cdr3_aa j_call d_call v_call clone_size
TGCGCCAGCAGCTTGGCCGGAGGGTTAGGCACTGAAGCTTTCTTT CASSLAGGLGTEAFF TRBJ1-1 NA TRBV5-1 few
TGCGCCAGCGGACCGACAGGGAAGTATGGCTACACCTTC CASGPTGKYGYTF TRBJ1-2 TRBD1 TRBV5-1 many
TGCGCCAGCAGCTTGGAGGGCGCGGCCCTCCACTTT CASSLEGAALHF TRBJ1-6 NA TRBV5-1 many
TGTGACTGGAGCAAGCGGTTCTACGAGCAGTACTTC CDWSKRFYEQYF TRBJ2-7 NA TRBV30 NA
TGTGCCAGCTCACCCCAGGGCGTTGAGCAGTTCTTC CASSPQGVEQFF TRBJ2-1 NA TRBV18 few
TGCAGTGCCAACGGACTAGCGGGAGCGGATACGCAGTATTTT CSANGLAGADTQYF TRBJ2-3 TRBD2 TRBV20-1 many
TGTGCCAGCAGTGAAATCTCAGGAACGGAGCAGTACTTC CASSEISGTEQYF TRBJ2-7 NA TRBV25-1 many
TGCGCCAGCAGCTTGCAGGGGAACAGGGAAAAACTGTTTTTT CASSLQGNREKLFF TRBJ1-4 NA TRBV5-1 many
TGCAGTGCTGTGGGACAGGGGAATCAGCCCCAGCATTTT CSAVGQGNQPQHF TRBJ1-5 TRBD1 TRBV20-1 many
TGTGCCAGCAGCCAAGATAGACTAGCGGGGGATGAGCAGTTCTTC CASSQDRLAGDEQFF TRBJ2-1 TRBD2 TRBV14 few
TGTGCCAGCAGTGGGGAGGGGACAGGGGCCCAAGAGACCCAGTACTTC CASSGEGTGAQETQYF TRBJ2-5 TRBD1 TRBV25-1 many
TGCGCCAGCAGCCAAGGGGGGGCCGGGGCCAACGTCCTGACTTTC CASSQGGAGANVLTF TRBJ2-6 NA TRBV4-1 many
TGTGCCAGCAGCGATACACCAGATTCACCCCTCCACTTT CASSDTPDSPLHF TRBJ1-6 NA TRBV5-6 many
TGTGCCACCATGGGACAGGGGGAATCGAGAAACACCATATATTTT CATMGQGESRNTIYF TRBJ1-3 TRBD1 TRBV6-5 many
TGTGCCAGCAGCTTAGGGACCCCTGGGGACTCTGGGAACACCATATATTTT CASSLGTPGDSGNTIYF TRBJ1-3 NA TRBV7-6 NA
TGTGCCAGCAGCCAAGATCGTACTAGCGGGATCTCCGGGGAGCTGTTTTTT CASSQDRTSGISGELFF TRBJ2-2 TRBD2 TRBV14 many
TGTGCCACCAGTGATTTGCGGGACAGTCACACAGATACGCAGTATTTT CATSDLRDSHTDTQYF TRBJ2-3 TRBD1 TRBV24-1 many
TGTGCCAGCAGCTTAGCGCAAGTCAGGGACGAGCAGTACTTC CASSLAQVRDEQYF TRBJ2-7 NA TRBV7-9 many
TGTGCCAGCAGCTCGCGACAGCTTTACACTGAAGCTTTCTTT CASSSRQLYTEAFF TRBJ1-1 NA TRBV7-8 many
TGTGCCAGCTCACCCCAGAGGGGACAGGGCTACGAGCAGTACTTC CASSPQRGQGYEQYF TRBJ2-7 TRBD1 TRBV18 many
TGCAGTGCTATAGCCGGACTAGCGGGAGGGAGATCCTACAATGAGCAGTTCTTC CSAIAGLAGGRSYNEQFF TRBJ2-1 TRBD2 TRBV20-1 many
TGCAGTGCTACCAGGACTAGCGGGCGCACCGGGGAGCTGTTTTTT CSATRTSGRTGELFF TRBJ2-2 TRBD2 TRBV20-1 many
TGCAGTGCTAGAACACCCTCGTATGGCTACACCTTC CSARTPSYGYTF TRBJ1-2 NA TRBV20-1 many
TGCAGCGTTGAGTTTACAGGGTCGAACACCATATATTTT CSVEFTGSNTIYF TRBJ1-3 NA TRBV29-1 many
TGCGCCAGCAGCTCGGCGGGACAGGGGTCAAATGAGCAGTTCTTC CASSSAGQGSNEQFF TRBJ2-1 TRBD1 TRBV5-1 many
TGTGCCAGCAGCACCCGGACGGGCTCCGGGGAGCTGTTTTTT CASSTRTGSGELFF TRBJ2-2 NA TRBV7-2 many
TGTGCCAGCAGCCAAGTACTTTCGGGGGCCGGAAACATTCAGTACTTC CASSQVLSGAGNIQYF TRBJ2-4 NA TRBV3-1 many
TGTGCCAGCAGCTTTGGTGAAGGGGGCTTGTACGAGCAGTACTTC CASSFGEGGLYEQYF TRBJ2-7 TRBD1 TRBV7-9 many
TGCGCCAGCAGCTTGGTCGAGGGCATGCAGTTCTTC CASSLVEGMQFF TRBJ2-1 NA TRBV5-1 many
TGCGCCAGCAAGGGGGGACAGGGGAGTGGAGAGCAGTACTTC CASKGGQGSGEQYF TRBJ2-7 TRBD1 TRBV5-1 many
TGTGCCAGCAGTTCCTACTTACAGGGCAATAATGAAAAACTGTTTTTT CASSSYLQGNNEKLFF TRBJ1-4 NA TRBV27 many
TGTGCCAGCACCGATTCCGGGGGAGGCACTGAAGCTTTCTTT CASTDSGGGTEAFF TRBJ1-1 NA TRBV12-3/TRBV12-4 many
TGCAGTGCCAGACAGGGCCAGGTGGGCAATCAGCCCCAGCATTTT CSARQGQVGNQPQHF TRBJ1-5 TRBD1 TRBV20-1 many
TGCGCCAGCAGCTTGTCTGGGCGCACCTCTGGGGCCAACGTCCTGACTTTC CASSLSGRTSGANVLTF TRBJ2-6 NA TRBV5-1 many
TGCAGTGCTACCAGGACTAGTTCGTACAATGAGCAGTTCTTC CSATRTSSYNEQFF TRBJ2-1 TRBD2 TRBV20-1 many
TGTGCCACCAGCAGAGATAAGAGGACCGGGGGCTTAGTGAAGACTGAAGCTTTCTTT CATSRDKRTGGLVKTEAFF TRBJ1-1 NA TRBV15 few
TGCAGTGCTAAAGCAGGGGCGGACACCGGGGAGCTGTTTTTT CSAKAGADTGELFF TRBJ2-2 NA TRBV20-1 medium-sized
TGTGCCAGCAGCTTAGGAGGCAGACAGTCCCAAGAGACCCAGTACTTC CASSLGGRQSQETQYF TRBJ2-5 NA TRBV5-6 many
TGTGCCACCAGCAGAGATGAGAGCTACGAGCAGTACTTC CATSRDESYEQYF TRBJ2-7 NA TRBV15 many
TGCAGTGCTACCTCCCCGCGGGGGGGCCGGGAGACCCAGTACTTC CSATSPRGGRETQYF TRBJ2-5 TRBD2 TRBV20-1 many